This T cell receptor (beta chain) was retrieved from a study of siplizumab effects on memory and regulatory T cells. Regarding the study as a whole: Controls had around 27% Treg-derived mappable alloreactive CD4+ clones on average, versus about 69% with siplizumab. No more than a minor fraction of alloreactive clones could be traced back to unstimulated subsets.

Here immunoSEQ multiplex PCR was the method, and the copy in TCRdb shows in-frame clones only, minus some. The sample consists of approximately 94,000 clones, approximately 93% of them appearing once. As to this clone: Its antigen is unidentified.

The clonotype originates from a human donor in good health. The source material was CD8+ T cells sorted from blood.

The CDR3, as DNA: TGTGCCAGCACCCCTGGGGGGAACACCGGGGAGCTGTTTTTT. Amino acids: CASTPGGNTGELFF. This chain connects TRBV27 to TRBJ2-2; the D call may be TRBD1 or TRBD2 (5 bases each). The V and J ends lost 7 bases and 1 base respectively, with 10 bases between them. This CDR3 spans 14 amino acids. Germline-derived CDR1 and CDR2 are MNHEY and SMNVEV (reference sequence).